A single sample is the source of the 29 T cell receptor beta chains below, sequenced in a study of cytomegalovirus exposure and HLA in healthy donors. PCR employed 60 Vbeta and 13 Jbeta primers. Sequenced by immunoSEQ multiplex PCR; TCRdb stores in-frame clones only, minus some. The top ten hold 1.4% of the sample, which has 210,000 or so clones, roughly 84% seen once. Material for sequencing was PBMCs. These receptors came from a girl aged 10 to 17 in good health and CMV-seronegative.

This clone occurred a few times. The V call is TRBV11-2, the J call TRBJ1-1; D unresolved. The CDR3 has 13 residues. The V gene lost 5 bases and the J gene lost 0 bases, with 7 bases spanning the gap. The germline CDR1 and CDR2 sequences are SGHAT and FQNNGV. The CDR3 loop is CASSPQMNTEAFF. CDR3 nucleotide sequence: TGTGCCAGCAGCCCCCAAATGAACACTGAAGCTTTCTTT.

The J gene is TRBJ2-7, the V gene TRBV28; D gene uncertain. The germline V gene has CDR1 MDHEN and CDR2 SYDVKM. This CDR3 has 11 residues. V was clipped by 2 bases and J by 7 bases, with 6 bases between them. In nucleotides, the CDR3 is TGTGCCAGCAGTTTAGCTAGGGAGCAGTACTTC. The encoded protein is CASSLAREQYF.

V usage is TRBV5-5 and J usage is TRBJ1-2; no clear D. This CDR3 is 13 amino acids long. The germline gives CDR1 SGHKS, CDR2 YYEKEE (reference sequence). The V end was cut by 4 bases, the J end by 12 bases, with 19 bases between. The CDR3 is CASSLEWAVKDTF. For the CDR3, the DNA is TGTGCCAGCAGCCTGGAATGGGCAGTCAAGGACACCTTC.

This rearrangement joins TRBV28 to TRBJ1-2; 9 nucleotides match TRBD1. This CDR3 is 15 amino acids long. The V segment lost 3 bases and the J segment 7 bases; nucleotides outside the gene matches: 9. Germline V gene data show CDR1 as MDHEN and CDR2 as SYDVKM. CDR3 DNA: TGTGCCAGCAGTTTCCCCGGACAGGGGATTTTTGGCTACACCTTC. It yields the protein CASSFPGQGIFGYTF.

This clone was recorded only once. In nucleotides, the CDR3 is TGTGCCTGGAAGAGTAGCGGGAGCAGCAATGAGCAGTTCTTC. This sequence encodes CAWKSSGSSNEQFF. V and J are TRBV30 and TRBJ2-1; TRBD2 aligns across 9 bases. The CDR3 runs to 14 residues. V gave up 4 bases and J gave up 6 bases; unmatched junction bases: 7. CDR1 and CDR2 from the germline V gene are GTSNPN and SVGIG (reference sequence).

The chain employs TRBV28 and TRBJ2-5; 12 bases map to TRBD2. Germline values: CDR1 MDHEN, CDR2 SYDVKM. The trim removed 2 bases at V and 3 bases at J, leaving 4 bases unmatched. The CDR3 extends over 16 amino acids. The CDR3 protein is CASSLLASGREETQYF. Written as DNA, the CDR3 is TGTGCCAGCAGTTTACTGGCTAGCGGGAGGGAAGAGACCCAGTACTTC.

The rearrangement uses TRBV28 and TRBJ1-5, with D uncertain. Germline lookup yields CDR1 MDHEN and CDR2 SYDVKM. Trimming took 5 bases from V and 2 from J, leaving 10 bases between them. CDR3 length: 14 residues. CDR3 protein: CASSTLGGNQPQHF. As DNA, the CDR3 is TGTGCCAGCAGTACCCTGGGCGGCAATCAGCCCCAGCATTTT.

V gene TRBV5-4 combines with J gene TRBJ1-4; D ambiguous. The V gene lost 4 bases and the J gene lost 5 bases, with 12 bases spanning the gap. The CDR3 covers 14 residues. Germline V gene sequence: CDR1 SGHNT, CDR2 YYREEE (reference sequence). The CDR3 loop reads CASSLPGQNEKLFF. The CDR3 coding sequence is TGTGCCAGCAGCCTACCGGGTCAGAATGAAAAACTGTTTTTT.

The count of this clone is one. The chain links TRBV28 to TRBJ2-7; 7 bases agree with TRBD2. The junction had 14 bases not matched to a gene; V was cut back by 3 bases and J by 3 bases. The germline V gene encodes CDR1 MDHEN and CDR2 SYDVKM. The CDR3 length is 17 residues. In nucleotides, the CDR3 is TGTGCCAGCAGTTTGGGCACGACTAGCCTCGGGAACTACGAGCAGTACTTC. Translated: CASSLGTTSLGNYEQYF.

This chain joins TRBV6-1 and TRBJ1-1, with D tentatively TRBD1 (5 bases). V was clipped by 8 bases and J by 3 bases, with 10 bases between them. The CDR3 length is 12 residues. CDR1 and CDR2 (germline): MNHNS, SASEGT. The CDR3 DNA is TGTGCCAGCCTCTGGGGGGACACTGAAGCTTTCTTT. It specifies CASLWGDTEAFF.

The V and J genes are TRBV7-2 and TRBJ2-4; TRBD1 is a possible D gene (6 bases). Per germline, CDR1 SGHTA and CDR2 FQGNSA. Trimming cost V 4 bases and J 1 base, with 14 bases left between them. The CDR3 is made up of 16 amino acids. CDR3 nucleotide sequence: TGTGCCAGCAGCTCCGAAACAGGGCGTGCCAAAAACATTCAGTACTTC. Translation: CASSSETGRAKNIQYF.

The chain links TRBV27 to TRBJ2-7; tentatively, D is TRBD1 (6 bases). CDR1 is MNHEY and CDR2 is SMNVEV in the germline V gene (reference sequence). V gave up 2 bases and J gave up 5 bases, with 19 bases separating them. CDR3 length: 16 amino acids. The CDR3 sequence is CASSLGARQGTHEQYF. The CDR3 DNA follows: TGTGCCAGCAGTTTAGGAGCTCGGCAGGGGACGCACGAGCAGTACTTC.

This clone appeared a single time. V is TRBV6-5 and J is TRBJ1-2; possibly TRBD1 for D (5 bases). The germline V gene has CDR1 MNHEY and CDR2 SVGAGI. The CDR3 consists of 14 residues. Trimming shortened V by 5 bases and J by 8 bases, and 18 bases separated the two germline ends. CDR3 amino acids: CASSRDGWAGGYTF. The CDR3 DNA is TGTGCCAGCAGTCGGGACGGTTGGGCGGGGGGCTACACCTTC.

The chain uses TRBV4-2 and TRBJ2-1, with D perhaps TRBD2 (5 bases). This CDR3 has 18 amino acids. Trimming took 4 bases from V and 2 from J, leaving 21 bases between them. In germline, CDR1 is LGHNA, CDR2 YNFKEQ. Written as DNA, the CDR3 is TGTGCCAGCAGCCGGTTCGGCGAGGGTCAGCGGCCCTACAATGAGCAGTTCTTC. Its translation: CASSRFGEGQRPYNEQFF.

The chain couples TRBV5-4 to TRBJ2-3; D might be TRBD2 (7 bases). The CDR3 runs to 14 residues. V was cut by 0 bases and J by 9 bases, with 14 bases left in between. The germline V gene has CDR1 SGHNT and CDR2 YYREEE (reference sequence). The CDR3 nucleotides are TGTGCCAGCAGCTTGGAGAGGGGGGGAGGGACGCAGTATTTT. It specifies CASSLERGGGTQYF.

Notes on this clone: Other DNA sequences from this sample encode an identical CDR3 as well. The chain uses TRBV28 and TRBJ1-5, with no clear D. Trimming removed 5 bases from V and 2 bases from J, with 4 bases in between. Germline loops: CDR1 MDHEN, CDR2 SYDVKM. The CDR3 loop spans 12 amino acids. DNA of the CDR3: TGTGCCAGCAGTCTCGGCAATCAGCCCCAGCATTTT. Protein: CASSLGNQPQHF.

The chain recombines TRBV6-1 with TRBJ1-1; D possibly corresponds to TRBD1 (6 bases). V gave up 3 bases and J gave up 5 bases, with 16 bases separating them. Germline-derived CDR1 and CDR2 are MNHNS and SASEGT. This CDR3 is built from 15 residues. CDR3 bases: TGTGCCAGCAGTGATCGGGGGGGGCGGGTAACTGAAGCTTTCTTT. It translates to CASSDRGGRVTEAFF.

This sequence joins TRBV5-1 and TRBJ1-1; 10 bases are a match to TRBD1. Germline V gene lookup returns CDR1 SGHRS and CDR2 YFSETQ. Trimming at V came to 3 bases and at J to 0 bases, leaving 5 bases not matched to a gene. The CDR3 totals 16 residues. The CDR3 DNA reads as TGCGCCAGCAGCTCCGGGACAGGGGCTTTGAACACTGAAGCTTTCTTT. It encodes CASSSGTGALNTEAFF.

The sample holds one count of this clone. This chain joins TRBV5-1 and TRBJ2-2, with 11 nucleotides matching TRBD1. Germline V CDR1 and CDR2: SGHRS, YFSETQ. J lost 5 bases, V lost 4 bases, and 7 bases had no gene match. This CDR3 contains 16 residues. CDR3 sequence: CASSTGQGARTGELFF. In nucleotides, the CDR3 is TGCGCCAGCAGCACCGGACAGGGGGCGCGGACCGGGGAGCTGTTTTTT.

This sequence joins TRBV7-2 and TRBJ2-7, with D possibly matching TRBD2 (6 bases). Germline assignment: CDR1 SGHTA and CDR2 FQGNSA. V was shortened by 4 bases and J by 4 bases, with 17 bases between the two germline ends. There are 15 residues in the CDR3. The CDR3 loop is CASSSGAGTGYEQYF. CDR3 sequence (DNA): TGTGCCAGCAGCTCCGGGGCGGGGACCGGGTACGAGCAGTACTTC.

J is TRBJ1-3 and V is TRBV6-5, with D unclear. The germline V gene has CDR1 MNHEY and CDR2 SVGAGI. This CDR3 comprises 16 residues. V shed 0 bases and J shed 4 bases, with 13 bases lying between them. The CDR3 loop is CASSYSSPPEGNTIYF. The CDR3 DNA follows: TGTGCCAGCAGTTACTCGAGCCCCCCCGAGGGAAACACCATATATTTT.

The V and J genes are TRBV6-4 and TRBJ1-4; D not certain. Germline CDR1 is MRHNA and CDR2 is SNTAGT. V lost 10 bases to trimming and J lost 4 bases, with 25 bases between them. CDR3 length: 17 residues. The CDR3 sequence is CAKPGGVGPLINEKLFF. CDR3 nucleotides: TGTGCCAAGCCGGGCGGGGTCGGACCCCTTATTAATGAAAAACTGTTTTTT.

The sample holds one count of this clone. The chain recombines TRBV27 with TRBJ1-2; D gene uncertain. V was shortened by 0 bases and J by 3 bases, with 14 bases between the two germline ends. Germline assignment: CDR1 MNHEY and CDR2 SMNVEV (reference sequence). The CDR3 is 16 amino acids. This CDR3 reads CASSLSIISGYYGYTF. The CDR3 region has the DNA TGTGCCAGCAGTTTATCGATTATTTCAGGCTACTATGGCTACACCTTC.

This clone was observed once. The chain is built from TRBV27 and TRBJ1-6, with D possibly TRBD1 on 6 matching bases. The V gene lost 5 bases and the J gene lost 6 bases, with 17 bases spanning the gap. The V gene's germline CDR1 is MNHEY and CDR2 SMNVEV (reference sequence). The CDR3 sequence is 16 residues long. In nucleotides, the CDR3 is TGTGCCAGCAGTAGAACAATCGGACAGATTAATTCACCCCTCCACTTT. It yields the protein CASSRTIGQINSPLHF.

The gene calls are TRBV19 and TRBJ1-5; TRBD1 aligns across 9 bases. This CDR3 has 16 amino acids. CDR1 LNHDA and CDR2 SQIVND come from the germline V gene (reference sequence). The V gene end was trimmed by 1 base and the J gene end by 2 bases; junction bases not matched to a gene: 3. CDR3 residues: CASSIGGQGGNQPQHF. The DNA of the CDR3 is TGTGCCAGTAGTATAGGGGGACAGGGCGGCAATCAGCCCCAGCATTTT.

The V and J genes are TRBV7-2 and TRBJ1-2, with D perhaps matching TRBD1 (5 bases). The V end was cut by 11 bases, the J end by 3 bases, with 10 bases between. This CDR3 is built from 11 residues. Germline V gene lookup returns CDR1 SGHTA and CDR2 FQGNSA. DNA of the CDR3: TGTGCCCTGACAGCCTACTATGGCTACACCTTC. Residues: CALTAYYGYTF.

Written as DNA, the CDR3 is TGTGCCAGCAGACGTAGCGGGAACACTGAAGCTTTCTTT. As protein: CASRRSGNTEAFF. V and J are TRBV6-5 and TRBJ1-1, with D unresolved. V was clipped by 6 bases and J by 1 base, with 9 bases between them. The V gene's germline CDR1 is MNHEY and CDR2 SVGAGI. This CDR3 is built from 13 residues.

The rearrangement joins TRBV28 to TRBJ1-4, with D perhaps matching TRBD1 (6 bases). V dropped 8 bases and J dropped 8 bases, with 24 bases sitting between them. This CDR3 comprises 16 residues. The germline CDR1 and CDR2 sequences are MDHEN and SYDVKM. As DNA, the CDR3 is TGTGCCAGCTCCTCGGGGGGGGCACCACGATTGGAAAAACTGTTTTTT. Its protein is CASSSGGAPRLEKLFF.

The chain combines TRBV7-9 with TRBJ1-2; D gene ambiguous. The CDR3 spans 13 residues. V was pared by 3 bases and J by 8 bases, with 13 bases between. In germline, CDR1 is SEHNR, CDR2 FQNEAQ (reference sequence). CDR3 residues: CASSFLHGQGYTF. The CDR3 nucleotides are TGTGCCAGCAGCTTTCTTCACGGTCAAGGCTACACCTTC.